This T cell receptor beta chain was obtained from a study of CD8 T cells in Susac syndrome. Trimming removed 7 bases from V and 3 bases from J, with 19 bases in between. This CDR3 region has 15 residues. cDNA came from about 0.51 to 1 ug RNA primed by random hexamers. TCRdb reanalysed the immunoSEQ multiplex PCR reads using MiXCR and keeps one entry per CDR3 protein. The sample includes fewer than 100,000 distinct CDR3 sequences, more than 85% of them seen just once. Sequencing input: CD8+ T cells from PBMCs. The clonotype comes from a human donor with multiple sclerosis. The chain employs TRBV12-3 or TRBV12-4 and TRBJ2-7; TRBD2 is a possible D gene (6 bases). This CDR3 is CASKVGRHLGYEQYF. For the CDR3, the DNA is TGTGCCAGCAAGGTCGGGAGACACCTCGGCTACGAGCAGTACTTC.